This is a list of T cell receptor beta chains from one sample in a study of cytomegalovirus exposure and HLA in healthy donors. The protocol was immunoSEQ multiplex PCR, while the TCRdb copy is restricted to in-frame clones and leaves out a portion. The repertoire table contains 200,000 to 250,000 clones. The sequencing sample was made of PBMCs. The receptors come from a woman aged 25 to 39 in good health and CMV-seropositive. Each CDR3 is given with its conserved first and last residue. The D gene is left open where the match is weak.

V gene	D gene	J gene	CDR3 protein	CDR3 DNA
TRBV4-3	NA	TRBJ1-1	CASSREVSGTEAFF	TGCGCCAGCAGCCGGGAGGTCTCGGGCACTGAAGCTTTCTTT
TRBV28	NA	TRBJ2-7	CASSWRGISYEQYF	TGTGCCAGCAGCTGGCGCGGGATTTCCTACGAGCAGTACTTC
TRBV6-1	NA	TRBJ1-6	CASSQADRPNSPLHF	TGTGCCAGCAGTCAAGCCGACAGACCGAATTCACCCCTCCACTTT
TRBV4-1	TRBD2	TRBJ2-1	CASSLRTSGDYNEQFF	TGCGCCAGCAGCCTCAGAACTAGCGGGGACTACAATGAGCAGTTCTTC
TRBV11-2	TRBD2	TRBJ2-1	CASSFWTSGSSYNEQFF	TGTGCCAGCAGCTTTTGGACTAGCGGGAGCTCCTACAATGAGCAGTTCTTC
TRBV7-9	TRBD2	TRBJ2-2	CASSGHGGGDTGELFF	TGTGCCAGCAGCGGCCACGGGGGGGGTGACACCGGGGAGCTGTTTTTT
TRBV19	NA	TRBJ1-3	CASSLQGALSGNTIYF	TGTGCCAGTAGTTTACAGGGCGCCCTCTCTGGAAACACCATATATTTT
TRBV2	NA	TRBJ1-5	CASSPGSNQPQHF	TGTGCCAGCAGTCCGGGATCCAATCAGCCCCAGCATTTT
TRBV4-1	NA	TRBJ2-7	CASSQSRTYEQYF	TGCGCCAGCAGCCAATCCAGGACCTACGAGCAGTACTTC
TRBV6-6	NA	TRBJ1-2	CASSYSIRGGGYTF	TGTGCCAGCAGTTACTCGATTAGGGGCGGTGGCTACACCTTC
TRBV6-5	NA	TRBJ2-2	CAVREGNTGELFF	TGTGCCGTCCGGGAAGGGAACACCGGGGAGCTGTTTTTT
TRBV30	TRBD1	TRBJ2-4	CAWTPRGDRRLAKNIQYF	TGTGCCTGGACCCCTCGAGGGGACAGACGGCTAGCCAAAAACATTCAGTACTTC
TRBV27	TRBD1	TRBJ1-3	CASSPRGQLIGDTIYF	TGTGCCAGCAGTCCCCGGGGACAGCTCATCGGAGACACCATATATTTT
TRBV6-6	NA	TRBJ1-1	CASRDQDLSTEAFF	TGTGCCAGCAGAGATCAGGATCTAAGTACTGAAGCTTTCTTT
TRBV7-9	TRBD2	TRBJ2-5	CASSPGTSGETQYF	TGTGCCAGCAGCCCAGGGACTAGCGGGGAGACCCAGTACTTC
TRBV9	NA	TRBJ2-1	CASSVDWNGVSEQFF	TGTGCCAGCAGCGTAGATTGGAACGGGGTGTCGGAGCAGTTCTTC
TRBV27	NA	TRBJ1-5	CASSLSGGYQPQHF	TGTGCCAGCAGTTTATCGGGGGGGTATCAGCCCCAGCATTTT
TRBV5-4	TRBD2	TRBJ2-2	CASSSGTSGNGELFF	TGTGCCAGCAGTTCCGGGACTAGCGGGAACGGGGAGCTGTTTTTT
TRBV18	NA	TRBJ1-1	CASSIIEHSNTEAFF	TGTGCCAGCTCAATCATCGAACATTCGAACACTGAAGCTTTCTTT
TRBV19	TRBD1	TRBJ2-7	CASSITGQTGVDEQYF	TGTGCCAGTAGTATCACCGGCCAGACAGGGGTCGACGAGCAGTACTTC
TRBV11-2	TRBD1	TRBJ1-2	CASSLYPGGAVVNGYTF	TGTGCCAGCAGCTTATATCCAGGGGGCGCGGTGGTTAATGGCTACACCTTC
TRBV2	TRBD2	TRBJ2-3	CASSGEGGTDTQYF	TGTGCCAGCAGTGGGGAGGGTGGCACAGATACGCAGTATTTT
TRBV30	TRBD2	TRBJ2-5	CAWTGLAGIKTKETQYF	TGTGCCTGGACGGGACTAGCGGGCATTAAAACTAAAGAGACCCAGTACTTC
TRBV28	NA	TRBJ2-2	CASSRQMGPGELFF	TGTGCCAGCAGTCGCCAGATGGGGCCCGGGGAGCTGTTTTTT
TRBV2	NA	TRBJ1-4	CASSAQAVNEKLFF	TGTGCCAGCAGCGCCCAGGCAGTTAATGAAAAACTGTTTTTT
TRBV10-2	NA	TRBJ1-1	CASTLAGDTEAFF	TGCGCCAGCACTTTAGCCGGGGACACTGAAGCTTTCTTT
TRBV11-3	NA	TRBJ2-1	CASSFSTNNEQFF	TGTGCCAGCAGCTTTTCGACAAACAATGAGCAGTTCTTC
TRBV4-1	TRBD1	TRBJ2-7	CASSQPGQGSYEQYF	TGCGCCAGCAGCCAACCGGGACAGGGTTCCTACGAGCAGTACTTC
TRBV25-1	TRBD2	TRBJ2-2	CASSEELAGFSGELFF	TGTGCCAGCAGTGAAGAACTAGCGGGCTTCTCCGGGGAGCTGTTTTTT
TRBV28	NA	TRBJ1-1	CASSSSPGLNTEAFF	TGTGCCAGCAGTTCGTCACCGGGTTTGAACACTGAAGCTTTCTTT
TRBV19	TRBD1	TRBJ1-4	CASSGTGTNEKLFF	TGTGCCAGTAGCGGGACAGGAACTAATGAAAAACTGTTTTTT
TRBV4-3	TRBD2	TRBJ2-1	CASSQKGGKNNEQFF	TGCGCCAGCAGCCAAAAGGGAGGGAAAAACAATGAGCAGTTCTTC